Listed here are 11 T cell receptor beta chains from one sample, sequenced in a study of blood T cell repertoires in COVID-19. Some clones are missing from TCRdb's copy, which holds only in-frame ones; the method was immunoSEQ multiplex PCR. The table shows over 300,000 clones, with approximately 90% occurring only once. Sample: PBMCs or T cells enriched from blood (not recorded which). The receptors derive from a woman between 18 and 30 years old who had recovered from COVID-19.

The V call is TRBV27, the J call TRBJ2-3; 9 bases agree with TRBD2. This CDR3 spans 15 amino acids. Germline V gene lookup returns CDR1 MNHEY and CDR2 SMNVEV (reference sequence). V lost 5 bases, J lost 4 bases, and 7 bases stayed unmatched. CDR3 loop: CASSGSGGSSDTQYF. CDR3 bases: TGTGCCAGCAGTGGAAGCGGGGGGTCTTCAGATACGCAGTATTTT.

This chain uses TRBV4-1 with TRBJ2-5; D ambiguous. The germline gives CDR1 MGHRA, CDR2 YSYEKL. CDR3 size: 13 residues. Trimming cost V 1 base and J 1 base, with 4 bases left between them. CDR3 in amino acids: CASSQGLQETQYF. CDR3 nucleotide sequence: TGCGCCAGCAGCCAAGGGCTCCAAGAGACCCAGTACTTC.

The V and J genes are TRBV30 and TRBJ1-2; D is perhaps TRBD1 (5 bases). Germline V lookup: CDR1 GTSNPN, CDR2 SVGIG (reference sequence). The CDR3 runs 14 residues. V lost 3 bases and J lost 1, with 12 bases in between. CDR3 loop: CAWRDTILNYGYTF. DNA for the CDR3: TGTGCCTGGAGGGACACAATACTTAACTATGGCTACACCTTC. Full variable domain (rest looked up from reference TRBV30 and TRBJ1-2): SQTIHQWPATLVQPVGSPLSLECTVEGTSNPNLYWYRQAAGRGLQLLFYSVGIGQISSEVPQNLSASRPQDRQFILSSKKLLLSDSGFYLCAWRDTILNYGYTFGSGTRLTVV.

The chain joins TRBV5-5 to TRBJ1-3, with D perhaps TRBD1 (5 bases). Trimming took off 2 bases at V and 5 bases at J, with 11 bases between the two ends. Per the germline V gene, CDR1 is SGHKS and CDR2 is YYEKEE (reference sequence). The CDR3 totals 14 residues. The CDR3: CASSFKGLRNTIYF. In DNA, the CDR3 is TGTGCCAGCAGCTTTAAGGGGTTGAGAAACACCATATATTTT. Drawing the rest from reference TRBV5-5 and TRBJ1-3, the complete variable domain is DAGVTQSPTHLIKTRGQQVTLRCSPISGHKSVSWYQQVLGQGPQFIFQYYEKEERGRGNFPDRFSARQFPNYSSELNVNALLLGDSALYLCASSFKGLRNTIYFGEGSWLTVV.

This clone was seen once. This rearrangement joins TRBV28 to TRBJ2-1; D remains unclear. Deletions cut 7 bases from V and 3 bases from J, with 10 bases between. Germline loops: CDR1 MDHEN, CDR2 SYDVKM. This CDR3 contains 13 residues. CDR3 sequence reads: CASKLNHYNEQFF. CDR3 nucleotides: TGTGCCAGCAAGCTCAACCACTACAATGAGCAGTTCTTC.

V gene TRBV2 combines with J gene TRBJ1-4; D remains unclear. V was trimmed by 4 bases and J by 8 bases, leaving 11 bases between them. Germline assignment: CDR1 SNHLY and CDR2 FYNNEI. The CDR3 sequence is 13 residues long. CDR3 in amino acids: CASSVGRREKLFF. CDR3 sequence (DNA): TGTGCCAGCAGTGTTGGTAGGAGAGAAAAACTGTTTTTT. Together with reference TRBV2 and TRBJ1-4, the CDR3 gives the full variable domain: EPEVTQTPSHQVTQMGQEVILRCVPISNHLYFYWYRQILGQKVEFLVSFYNNEISEKSEIFDDQFSVERPDGSNFTLKIRSTKLEDSAMYFCASSVGRREKLFFGSGTQLSVL.

This clone was seen just once. V gene TRBV27 combines with J gene TRBJ2-7, with 12 nucleotides matching TRBD2. The junction had 7 bases not matched to a gene; V was cut back by 10 bases and J by 3 bases. CDR3 length: 14 amino acids. In germline, CDR1 is MNHEY, CDR2 SMNVEV (reference sequence). The CDR3 protein is CATATTSGGYEQYF. CDR3 sequence (DNA): TGTGCCACCGCCACGACTAGCGGGGGCTACGAGCAGTACTTC.

The genes are TRBV3-1 (or the pseudogene TRBV3-2) and TRBJ1-1; TRBD1 is a possible D gene (5 bases). The CDR3 length is 15 residues. V lost 4 bases and J 3 bases, leaving 15 bases between the germline ends. Germline V gene lookup returns CDR1 LGHDT and CDR2 YNNKEL (reference sequence). The CDR3 region has the DNA TGTGCCAGCAGCCGGCAACGCGGGGGGTACACTGAAGCTTTCTTT. Translation: CASSRQRGGYTEAFF.

The J gene is TRBJ1-1, the V gene TRBV5-1; perhaps TRBD1 as D (6 bases). This CDR3 contains 15 residues. Germline loops: CDR1 SGHRS, CDR2 YFSETQ. The V gene lost 4 bases and the J gene lost 1 base, with 14 bases spanning the gap. CDR3 nucleotides: TGCGCCAGCAGCACTTCAGGGGTGCGGAACACTGAAGCTTTCTTT. Amino acids: CASSTSGVRNTEAFF.

This clone has just one count. The rearrangement uses TRBV5-1 and TRBJ1-2, with D maybe TRBD1 (6 bases). The CDR3 is made up of 16 amino acids. Germline V gene lookup returns CDR1 SGHRS and CDR2 YFSETQ. V was pared by 0 bases and J by 8 bases, with 20 bases between. Here the CDR3 reads CASSLVRQGGEKGYTF. The CDR3 DNA is TGCGCCAGCAGCTTGGTCCGGCAAGGGGGGGAGAAAGGCTACACCTTC.

The rearrangement links TRBV28 to TRBJ2-6; TRBD1 agrees at 7 bases. This CDR3 has 16 amino acids. V was pared by 5 bases and J by 4 bases, with 8 bases of the junction left unmatched. In germline, CDR1 is MDHEN, CDR2 SYDVKM. Here the CDR3 reads CASSQTGIAGANVLTF. DNA of the CDR3: TGTGCCAGCAGTCAGACAGGGATCGCCGGGGCCAACGTCCTGACTTTC.